This TCR beta chain was observed in a study of T cell responses to AZD1222 COVID-19 vaccine (dated by TCRdb to the early 2020s). Context from the whole study: TCR sequencing was performed for roughly 250 trial participants, of whom 200 to 210 were given two doses of AZD1222 and 26 were given two doses of MenACWY control vaccine. Trial participants were enrolled by age into subgroups of 18-55, 56-69 and 70-plus years, and about 150, 27 and 61 TCR-sequenced participants, respectively, were included in these subgroups.

The sample's time point label is to be understood as: about 28 days (+/-7) after the second vaccine dose. AZD1222 recipients whose second dose came at about 4 weeks and those whose second dose came at about 12 weeks were combined into one group, since spike-specific TCR depth and breadth did not differ between the two schedules. Samples from vaccinated people were obtained from the UK trials COV001 and COV002, which included a single-blind randomized controlled phase 2/3 trial of AZD1222 (ChAdOx1 nCoV-19) in healthy adults. For TCRbeta chain sequencing, PBMC samples from trial participants were taken at day 0 and at day 28 after the second dose. Broad study findings and their caveats: A significant rise in spike-specific TCR breadth and depth was observed after two AZD1222 doses relative to day 0 and relative to MenACWY recipients. Reportedly, almost half of the unique spike-specific TCRs recognized epitopes lying outside the regions that are mutated in the B.1.351 and B.1.1.7 variants. Participants were mostly white British and included more females than males, and it was suggested by the authors that clonal diversity may have been underestimated. In the small 56-69-year group, the increase in depth fell short of significance, most likely because of low power. Conclusions about previously exposed vaccinees are limited, since just six or seven AZD1222 recipients were seropositive for SARS-CoV-2 at baseline. Because no day 14 peak-response samples were available, repertoires were characterized only after the peak T cell response. The vaccine-associated CD4 TCRs covered the entire spike protein, and the dominant responses fell in regions 160-218 and 743-854.

V is pared back by 0 bases and J by 4 bases, with 13 bases lying between the germline termini. The germline V gene (reference sequence) supplies CDR1 SGHNT and CDR2 YYREEE. The CDR3, from cysteine to phenylalanine, totals 15 residues. The read is trimmed to its CDR3 DNA, 45 bases read in frame from base 1. The CDR3 regions of human TCRbeta chains were analyzed by immunosequencing. Per the source publication's procedure: Repertoire TCRs were checked for matches against a reference library of SARS-CoV-2-specific TCRs that had been generated using the MIRA antigen-specificity platform. Breadth was defined as the fraction of unique TCRs that were SARS-CoV-2-associated. Depth was defined as the fraction of total T cells that were SARS-CoV-2-associated. Using the MIRA data, each spike-specific TCR was assigned both to the spike region to which the TCR was reactive and to a CD4 or CD8 class. Log10-transformed breadth and depth values were compared by one-way ANOVA with Sidak's multiple comparisons tests. TCRdb took this table from immuneACCESS and kept in-frame rearrangements with V and J called. Such tables lack part of the clones; where checked against another copy, unresolved V genes explain under half of the gap, and the rest is unexplained. V and J calls and clone size are copied from that table; D and trimming were computed from the DNA. The sample profile shows some 110,000 clones; roughly 89% of them were found once. The ten largest clones take up more than 40% of the sample.

Points on this clone: This receptor's antigen is unknown. Base qualities are not recorded, but no much larger clone differs from it by a single base.

This TCR came from an adult who received the AZD1222 COVID-19 vaccine. This specimen consisted of peripheral blood, obtained 28 days after the second AZD1222 dose. The rearrangement joined TRBV5-4 to TRBJ2-5; the D gene is possibly TRBD2, with 6 bases matching. The nucleotide sequence is given as TGTGCCAGCAGCTTGGTGGAGGGCCTAGGAGAGACCCAGTACTTC. Its amino acids are CASSLVEGLGETQYF.